The 20 T cell receptor beta chains presented below share a single source sample, sequenced in a study of OX40 agonist ivuxolimab in advanced cancers. The method was immunoSEQ multiplex PCR; TCRdb's version includes in-frame clones alone and lacks a portion of them. The sample holds about 77,000 clones; around 94% are singletons and the top ten take about a fifth. The sample was CD4+ or CD8+ T cells sorted from blood, taken in a trial of the OX40 agonist ivuxolimab. All receptors derive from an adult with an advanced solid tumor such as melanoma, head and neck, liver or kidney cancer.

This clone was recorded once. The J gene is TRBJ2-1, the V gene TRBV27, with a weak D call TRBD2 (6 bases). The CDR3 is made up of 15 amino acids. V was trimmed by 4 bases and J by 0 bases, leaving 10 bases between them. Germline CDR1 MNHEY, CDR2 SMNVEV (reference sequence). Written as DNA, the CDR3 is TGTGCCAGCAGTTCTGGCGGGGTCTCCTACAATGAGCAGTTCTTC. Translating gives CASSSGGVSYNEQFF.

The V and J genes are TRBV19 and TRBJ1-2, with no clear D. V shed 5 bases and J shed 6 bases, with 13 bases lying between them. There are 13 residues in the CDR3. Per germline, CDR1 LNHDA and CDR2 SQIVND (reference sequence). The CDR3 DNA reads as TGTGCCAGTAGTGGGGTATGGTGGGATGGCTACACCTTC. Its protein product is CASSGVWWDGYTF.

The chain recombines TRBV7-2 with TRBJ2-1; 12 bases agree with TRBD2. V was clipped by 4 bases and J by 3 bases; unmatched bases: 1. This CDR3 spans 15 amino acids. Germline V lookup: CDR1 SGHTA, CDR2 FQGNSA. The CDR3 nucleotides are TGTGCCAGCAGCTCGACTAGCGGGGGCTACAATGAGCAGTTCTTC. Amino acid sequence: CASSSTSGGYNEQFF.

The chain is built from TRBV9 and TRBJ2-2; D may match TRBD1 or TRBD2 (5 bases each). The ends were cut back, 3 bases at V and 1 base at J, with 13 bases in the middle. This CDR3 region has 16 residues. Germline lookup yields CDR1 SGDLS and CDR2 YYNGEE. This CDR3 is CASSAAGTGNTGELFF. The CDR3, as DNA: TGTGCCAGCAGCGCCGCCGGGACGGGGAACACCGGGGAGCTGTTTTTT. Using reference TRBV9 and TRBJ2-2 for the parts outside the CDR3, the full variable domain is DSGVTQTPKHLITATGQRVTLRCSPRSGDLSVYWYQQSLDQGLQFLIQYYNGEERAKGNILERFSAQQFPDLHSELNLSSLELGDSALYFCASSAAGTGNTGELFFGEGSRLTVL.

The CDR3 reads CASRPPGTGLYEQYF. The CDR3 DNA follows: TGTGCCAGCAGACCCCCCGGGACAGGTTTGTACGAGCAGTACTTC. The V call is TRBV6-1, the J call TRBJ2-7, with 8 nucleotides matching TRBD1. V dropped 6 bases and J dropped 4; count of bases not matched to a gene: 11. This CDR3 contains 15 residues. Germline assignment: CDR1 MNHNS and CDR2 SASEGT.

This chain connects TRBV27 to TRBJ2-3, with D perhaps matching TRBD2 (5 bases). The CDR3 loop spans 17 amino acids. Looked up from germline, CDR1 is MNHEY and CDR2 is SMNVEV (reference sequence). Trimming left V 5 bases short and J 1 base short, with 19 bases between. The CDR3 is CASSVPVLTSRTDTQYF. DNA for the CDR3: TGTGCCAGCAGTGTCCCCGTCCTTACTAGTCGCACAGATACGCAGTATTTT.

The gene calls are TRBV27 and TRBJ2-2, with D tentatively TRBD2 (6 bases). Trimming pared 10 bases from V and 2 bases from J, leaving 29 bases between. This CDR3 contains 19 residues. Per the germline V gene, CDR1 is MNHEY and CDR2 is SMNVEV (reference sequence). The CDR3 protein is CATRPKSFGGRTNTGELFF. In DNA, the CDR3 is TGTGCCACCAGACCTAAATCCTTTGGAGGGAGAACCAACACCGGGGAGCTGTTTTTT.

This chain joins TRBV9 and TRBJ1-1, with unresolved D. Trimming shortened V by 4 bases and J by 5 bases, and 18 bases separated the two germline ends. Germline CDR1 reads SGDLS; CDR2 reads YYNGEE. CDR3 length equals 15 residues. For the CDR3, the DNA is TGTGCCAGCAGCCCCGGGCCCCGAATGGAGACTGAAGCTTTCTTT. This codes for CASSPGPRMETEAFF.

This chain connects TRBV19 to TRBJ2-1; D could derive from TRBD1 or TRBD2 (5 bases each). The CDR3 totals 13 residues. The germline V gene encodes CDR1 LNHDA and CDR2 SQIVND (reference sequence). Trimming shortened V by 5 bases and J by 9 bases, and 14 bases separated the two germline ends. DNA of the CDR3: TGTGCCAGTAGTTTGGGACCGGGGAGTGAGCAGTTCTTC. It codes for CASSLGPGSEQFF. The variable domain in full, with the rest retrieved from reference TRBV19 and TRBJ2-1, is DGGITQSPKYLFRKEGQNVTLSCEQNLNHDAMYWYRQDPGQGLRLIYYSQIVNDFQKGDIAEGYSVSREKKESFPLTVTSAQKNPTAFYLCASSLGPGSEQFFGPGTRLTVL.

The chain links TRBV5-1 to TRBJ2-7; D ambiguous. CDR1 SGHRS and CDR2 YFSETQ come from the germline V gene. Trimming removed 3 bases from V and 7 bases from J, with 17 bases in between. This CDR3 comprises 14 residues. For the CDR3, the DNA is TGCGCCAGCAGCTCACCGGGCCCCGGAGTGGAGCAGTACTTC. It translates to CASSSPGPGVEQYF.

The gene calls are TRBV27 and TRBJ2-1; TRBD2 is a possible D gene (5 bases). CDR1 and CDR2 from the germline V gene are MNHEY and SMNVEV (reference sequence). The CDR3 has 14 residues. V was clipped by 8 bases and J by 7 bases, with 18 bases between them. CDR3 sequence reads: CASSYGHSGNEQFF. CDR3 nucleotide sequence: TGTGCCAGCTCTTACGGGCACTCGGGGAATGAGCAGTTCTTC.

V usage is TRBV6-1 and J usage is TRBJ2-7; D is undetermined. Germline lookup yields CDR1 MNHNS and CDR2 SASEGT. CDR3 size: 12 residues. V was cut by 0 bases and J by 5 bases, with 5 bases left in between. The CDR3 spells CASSEAMDEQYF. Here the CDR3 DNA reads TGTGCCAGCAGTGAAGCCATGGACGAGCAGTACTTC.

The chain recombines TRBV19 with TRBJ1-1; TRBD1 might be the D (5 bases). Germline loops: CDR1 LNHDA, CDR2 SQIVND (reference sequence). The V end lost 6 bases, the J end lost 6 bases, and 23 bases lay between the germline ends. This CDR3 region has 16 residues. The CDR3 region has the DNA TGTGCCAGTAGCCCGGGGCTCGCGGCCCCTGGCCCTGAAGCTTTCTTT. This translates into CASSPGLAAPGPEAFF.

The chain links TRBV5-4 to TRBJ2-5, with TRBD1 matching 7 bases. V lost 0 bases to trimming and J lost 5 bases; unmatched junction nucleotides: 10. In germline, CDR1 is SGHNT, CDR2 YYREEE (reference sequence). The CDR3 is 16 residues long. The CDR3 nucleotides are TGTGCCAGCAGCTTGGTACTTACAGGGGTCGGTGAGACCCAGTACTTC. This sequence encodes CASSLVLTGVGETQYF.

The genes are TRBV2 and TRBJ2-1; a weak D match, TRBD1 (6 bases). V was shortened by 7 bases and J by 0 bases, with 16 bases between the two germline ends. Germline V gives CDR1 SNHLY, CDR2 FYNNEI. This CDR3 has 16 residues. The CDR3 coding sequence is TGTGCCAGCACGACCCCTGACAGGCCCTCCTACAATGAGCAGTTCTTC. Translation: CASTTPDRPSYNEQFF. The full variable domain, in which reference TRBV2 and TRBJ2-1 provide the parts outside the CDR3, is EPEVTQTPSHQVTQMGQEVILRCVPISNHLYFYWYRQILGQKVEFLVSFYNNEISEKSEIFDDQFSVERPDGSNFTLKIRSTKLEDSAMYFCASTTPDRPSYNEQFFGPGTRLTVL.

This sequence joins TRBV7-7 and TRBJ2-5; D may be TRBD1 or TRBD2 (6 bases each). This CDR3 has 14 residues. In germline, CDR1 is SSHAT, CDR2 FNYEAQ (reference sequence). Trimming removed 1 base at V and 4 bases at J, with 10 bases between. CDR3 DNA sequence: TGTGCCAGCAGCTTAGGGGGGGCAGGAGAGACCCAGTACTTC. Translation gives CASSLGGAGETQYF.

The V call is TRBV2, the J call TRBJ2-1; 11 nucleotides agree with TRBD2. Unmatched junction bases numbered 10, after V lost 5 bases and J lost 7 bases. CDR1 is SNHLY, CDR2 FYNNEI, per germline. This CDR3 has 16 residues. CDR3 region: CASSRRTSGGGNEQFF. CDR3 coding DNA: TGTGCCAGCAGTCGCCGCACTAGCGGGGGAGGGAATGAGCAGTTCTTC.

The rearrangement joins TRBV7-2 to TRBJ2-3, with 12 bases aligning to TRBD2. The CDR3 contains 18 residues. Germline CDR1 and CDR2: SGHTA and FQGNSA. V shed 5 bases and J 0 bases; nucleotides not matched to a gene: 9. The CDR3 coding sequence is TGTGCCAGCAGCCCCCGGACTAGCGGGGAGTCTAGCACAGATACGCAGTATTTT. Its protein product is CASSPRTSGESSTDTQYF.

The chain joins TRBV7-8 to TRBJ1-1; D is unclear. There are 15 residues in the CDR3. Germline V gives CDR1 SGHVS, CDR2 FQNEAQ. V lost 6 bases and J 5 bases, leaving 19 bases between the germline ends. The DNA of the CDR3 is TGTGCCAGCAGACGAAAAGGGATAGGAGGTACTGAAGCTTTCTTT. It translates to CASRRKGIGGTEAFF.

The CDR3 reads CASSLGTGGNTEAFF. The CDR3 DNA reads TGTGCCAGCAGCTTAGGGACAGGTGGGAACACTGAAGCTTTCTTT. The rearrangement uses TRBV7-8 and TRBJ1-1; 7 nucleotides align to TRBD1. From germline, CDR1 is SGHVS and CDR2 FQNEAQ. J lost 1 base, V lost 1 base, and 3 bases had no gene match. This CDR3 is 15 amino acids long.